Each of the 5 T cell receptor beta chains below was sequenced from the same sample in a study of molecular identifiers for immune sequencing clone quantification. In TCRdb, the PCR reads were re-called with MiXCR into one record per CDR3 protein. Of 53,000 or so distinct CDR3 sequences listed, around 34% are singletons. Sequenced input: naive CD8+ T cells from blood, with Jurkat cell RNA spiked in. Subset specified: FACS-sorted CD8+CD4-CCR7+CD45RA+ naive T cells. The receptor set was obtained from a human donor in good health. Some libraries in this study had Jurkat cell RNA spiked in.

As to this clonotype: A much more abundant neighbour one base away suggests this may be a read error. The chain is built from TRBV5-3 and TRBJ2-1; 8 positions agree with TRBD2. TRBV5-3 is an ORF, with its function uncertain. This CDR3 has 15 amino acids. The CDR3 DNA reads TGTGCCAGCAGCTTGGCGGGAGGAGGTCCCTATGAGCAGATCTTC. Protein: CASSLAGGGPYEQIF.

The chain carries TRBV4-3 and TRBJ2-7; 9 bases agree with TRBD1. Germline V gives CDR1 LGHNA, CDR2 YSLEER. The V and J ends lost 2 bases and 3 bases, in that order; junction bases with no gene match: 5. The CDR3 extends over 15 amino acids. The CDR3 here is CASSQNTGGLYEQYF. The CDR3 nucleotides read TGCGCCAGCAGCCAAAACACAGGGGGCCTCTACGAGCAGTACTTC.

The V call is TRBV5-4, the J call TRBJ2-7, with D possibly matching TRBD1 (5 bases). CDR3 length: 13 residues. V gave up 0 bases and J gave up 2 bases, with 6 bases separating them. CDR1 SGHNT and CDR2 YYREEE come from the germline V gene (reference sequence). The CDR3 here is CASSLARAYEQYF. CDR3 coding DNA: TGTGCCAGCAGCTTGGCCAGGGCCTACGAGCAGTACTTC.

This chain joins TRBV10-3 and TRBJ1-6; TRBD1 matches 7 bases. The CDR3 sequence is 16 residues long. Germline values: CDR1 ENHRY, CDR2 SYGVKD. V shed 2 bases, J shed 4 bases, and the junction held 5 bases outside the gene matches. CDR3 loop: CAISEKSGGYNSPLHF. CDR3 DNA sequence: TGTGCCATCAGTGAGAAATCAGGGGGATATAATTCACCCCTCCACTTT.

This clonotype was detected only a few times. V is TRBV2 and J is TRBJ2-3; D perhaps matches TRBD2 (6 bases). V was trimmed by 0 bases and J by 1 base, leaving 14 bases between them. The CDR3 is 17 residues long. The germline V gene has CDR1 SNHLY and CDR2 FYNNEI. CDR3 nucleotides: TGTGCCAGCAGTGAAGCGGGATTGGGGACTCGCACAGATACGCAGTATTTT. It yields the protein CASSEAGLGTRTDTQYF. Full variable domain (outside the CDR3, taken from reference TRBV2 and TRBJ2-3): EPEVTQTPSHQVTQMGQEVILRCVPISNHLYFYWYRQILGQKVEFLVSFYNNEISEKSEIFDDQFSVERPDGSNFTLKIRSTKLEDSAMYFCASSEAGLGTRTDTQYFGPGTRLTVL.